This TCR beta chain was captured in a study of T-cell reconstitution after alpha-beta-depleted transplantation in children. It was with unique molecular identifiers that the TCRbeta library was prepared. MiXCR, applied by TCRdb to the PCR reads, yields one record per CDR3 protein. The data show roughly 670,000 distinct CDR3 sequences, over 10% seen once. This clonotype has ten or more counts. The CDR3 has 17 amino acids. Germline CDR1 reads KGHDR; CDR2 reads SFDVKD. V shed 2 bases and J 9 bases; nucleotides not matched to a gene: 7. This chain links TRBV24-1 with TRBJ2-1, with TRBD2 matching 15 bases. This receptor was taken from a girl aged 2 to 9 with congenital amegakaryocytic thrombocytopenia, due to receive a stem cell transplant. This sample comprised PBMCs, obtained before TCRalphabeta/CD19-depleted stem cell transplant. CDR3 DNA sequence: TGTGCCACCAGTGATTCGGGACTAGCGGGAGGAACCATTGAGCAGTTCTTC. This encodes CATSDSGLAGGTIEQFF.